Below, 8 T cell receptor beta chains from the same sample are listed, as sequenced in a study of CD8+CD57+ T cells in acquired aplastic anemia. TCR beta VDJ and CDR3 were profiled, and genomic DNA was the template. TCRdb reprocessed the reads via MiXCR and lists one record per CDR3 protein. This table holds 250,000 to 300,000 distinct CDR3 sequences, roughly half found once. The sequenced sample consisted of sorted CD4+, CD8+, or CD8+CD57+ T cells (not recorded which) from PBMCs. The origin of the receptors is a human donor with severe aplastic anemia or a healthy control (not recorded which).

This clonotype was recorded many times. V and J are TRBV2 and TRBJ1-2, with D unresolved. The V gene lost 3 bases and the J gene lost 2 bases, with 7 bases spanning the gap. Germline loops: CDR1 SNHLY, CDR2 FYNNEI. This CDR3 comprises 13 residues. The CDR3 sequence is CASSDFLNYGYTF. The CDR3, as DNA: TGTGCCAGCAGTGACTTTTTAAACTATGGCTACACCTTC.

V and J are TRBV9 and TRBJ2-5; a weak D match, TRBD1 (6 bases). Trimming shortened V by 4 bases and J by 4 bases, and 14 bases separated the two germline ends. This CDR3 has 14 residues. Germline-derived CDR1 and CDR2 are SGDLS and YYNGEE. The CDR3 is CASSRLTGSETQYF. In DNA, the CDR3 is TGTGCCAGCAGCCGATTAACAGGGTCAGAGACCCAGTACTTC.

Many counts were recorded for this clonotype. The rearrangement links TRBV11-1 to TRBJ2-7; D is perhaps TRBD1 (5 bases). Germline values: CDR1 SGHAT, CDR2 FQDESV (reference sequence). V was shortened by 2 bases and J by 5 bases, with 13 bases between the two germline ends. The CDR3 contains 14 residues. The CDR3 DNA sequence: TGTGCCAGCAGCTTACCAGGGTTGAAAAACGAGCAGTACTTC. Protein product: CASSLPGLKNEQYF. Complete variable domain (other parts from reference TRBV11-1 and TRBJ2-7): EAEVAQSPRYKITEKSQAVAFWCDPISGHATLYWYRQILGQGPELLVQFQDESVVDDSQLPKDRFSAERLKGVDSTLKIQPAELGDSAMYLCASSLPGLKNEQYFGPGTRLTVT.

This clonotype was detected once. The gene calls are TRBV7-2 and TRBJ1-5; TRBD1 is a possible D gene (5 bases). Between the trimmed V and J ends, which lost 4 bases and 3 bases, there was a span of 10 bases. The CDR3 spans 14 residues. Germline CDR1 reads SGHTA; CDR2 reads FQGNSA. CDR3 sequence (DNA): TGTGCCAGCAGCTCAGGACACATCAATCAGCCCCAGCATTTT. It codes for CASSSGHINQPQHF.

The chain uses TRBV7-2 and TRBJ2-5, with 10 bases lining up with TRBD1. Germline V gene sequence: CDR1 SGHTA, CDR2 FQGNSA. The V gene end was trimmed by 5 bases and the J gene end by 7 bases; junction bases not matched to a gene: 4. This CDR3 has 13 amino acids. CDR3 loop: CASSARTGGTQYF. The CDR3 nucleotides read TGTGCCAGCAGCGCCCGGACAGGGGGGACCCAGTACTTC.

This chain links TRBV5-1 with TRBJ2-3; 13 bases are shared with TRBD2. CDR3 length: 16 amino acids. Per the germline V gene, CDR1 is SGHRS and CDR2 is YFSETQ. The V segment lost 4 bases and the J segment 3 bases; nucleotides outside the gene matches: 5. The CDR3 region has the DNA TGCGCCAGCAGCCCCTGGACTAGCGGGAGAACAGATACGCAGTATTTT. It yields the protein CASSPWTSGRTDTQYF. The full variable domain, in which reference TRBV5-1 and TRBJ2-3 provide the parts outside the CDR3, is KAGVTQTPRYLIKTRGQQVTLSCSPISGHRSVSWYQQTPGQGLQFLFEYFSETQRNKGNFPGRFSGRQFSNSRSEMNVSTLELGDSALYLCASSPWTSGRTDTQYFGPGTRLTVL.

On this clonotype: At one boundary the junction diverges from the germline segment, which might be a read error. The rearrangement links TRBV7-7 to TRBJ2-3, with 9 bases identical to TRBD2. Germline lookup yields CDR1 SSHAT and CDR2 FNYEAQ (reference sequence). CDR3 size: 15 residues. The CDR3 coding sequence is TGTGCTAGCAGCTTGCGGGGGGGCAGGACAGATACGCAGTATTTT. It translates to CASSLRGGRTDTQYF. Variable domain in full (rest from reference TRBV7-7 and TRBJ2-3): GAGVSQSPRYKVTKRGQDVTLRCDPISSHATLYWYQQALGQGPEFLTYFNYEAQPDKSGLPSDRFSAERPEGSISTLTIQRTEQRDSAMYRCASSLRGGRTDTQYFGPGTRLTVL.

The chain uses TRBV7-2 and TRBJ2-7; maybe TRBD2 (6 bases). The CDR3 extends over 13 amino acids. The V end lost 4 bases, the J end lost 2 bases, and 9 bases lay between the germline ends. Germline V gene lookup returns CDR1 SGHTA and CDR2 FQGNSA. The DNA for the CDR3 is TGTGCCAGCAGCTACGGGACTCCCTACGAGCAGTACTTC. The encoded protein is CASSYGTPYEQYF.